Listed below are T cell receptor beta chains from one sample, sequenced in a study of blood T cell repertoires in COVID-19. The assay was immunoSEQ multiplex PCR, and TCRdb's table has in-frame clones only and misses some. The repertoire holds about 380,000 clones, 81% seen once, with about 1% in the top ten. Sequenced sample: peripheral blood. The receptors here all came from a human donor with acute or convalescent COVID-19. The donor label of this sample is uncertain. CDR3s include the opening cysteine and the closing phenylalanine or tryptophan. Fields, in order: J gene, V gene, D gene, clone size, CDR3 DNA, CDR3 protein. D genes are given only for firm matches. Size tells how often a clone was seen (once, few, many) or the class of an expanded clone, and some rows leave it out.

j_call: TRBJ1-1; v_call: TRBV4-1; d_call: NA; clone_size: NA; cdr3_nt: TGCGCCAGCAGCCAAGATCGGCAGGGAGGCACTGAAGCTTTCTTT; cdr3_aa: CASSQDRQGGTEAFF
j_call: TRBJ1-1; v_call: TRBV3-1/TRBV3-2; d_call: TRBD1; clone_size: NA; cdr3_nt: TGTGCCAGCAGCCGACAGGGGTTCACTGAAGCTTTCTTT; cdr3_aa: CASSRQGFTEAFF
j_call: TRBJ1-4; v_call: TRBV28; d_call: NA; clone_size: once; cdr3_nt: TGTGCCAGCAGCCCTTCCGGGGCTAATGAAAAACTGTTTTTT; cdr3_aa: CASSPSGANEKLFF
j_call: TRBJ2-7; v_call: TRBV7-8; d_call: NA; clone_size: NA; cdr3_nt: TGTGCCAGCAGCTTGGAGGTTCTAAGTGAAAACGAGCAGTACTTC; cdr3_aa: CASSLEVLSENEQYF
j_call: TRBJ1-2; v_call: TRBV2; d_call: NA; clone_size: NA; cdr3_nt: TGTGCCAGCAGTAACCAAGGGGCCCCCCAGGGTGGCTACACCTTC; cdr3_aa: CASSNQGAPQGGYTF
j_call: TRBJ2-7; v_call: TRBV12-3/TRBV12-4; d_call: TRBD2; clone_size: NA; cdr3_nt: TGTGCCAGCAGCTTGGGGGGGAACTACGAGCAGTACTTC; cdr3_aa: CASSLGGNYEQYF
j_call: TRBJ1-1; v_call: TRBV28; d_call: NA; clone_size: NA; cdr3_nt: TGTGCCAGCAGCCAGGTTCAGGGGTTGGGAGCTTTCTTT; cdr3_aa: CASSQVQGLGAFF
j_call: TRBJ1-1; v_call: TRBV7-2; d_call: NA; clone_size: NA; cdr3_nt: TGTGCCAGCAGCCCAGGACATCCCCAGGGAGCTTTCTTT; cdr3_aa: CASSPGHPQGAFF
j_call: TRBJ1-3; v_call: TRBV15; d_call: NA; clone_size: NA; cdr3_nt: TGTGCCACCAGCAGAGATTTTAACTCTGGAAACACCATATATTTT; cdr3_aa: CATSRDFNSGNTIYF
j_call: TRBJ2-1; v_call: TRBV13; d_call: TRBD2; clone_size: few; cdr3_nt: TGTGCCAGCAGCCGCCTGACTAGCGGGAGTTTAAATGAGCAGTTCTTC; cdr3_aa: CASSRLTSGSLNEQFF
j_call: TRBJ2-1; v_call: TRBV20-1; d_call: TRBD1; clone_size: NA; cdr3_nt: TGCAGTGCTATTGACAGGGTTGGTGAGATCTTC; cdr3_aa: CSAIDRVGEIF
j_call: TRBJ2-5; v_call: TRBV18; d_call: NA; clone_size: NA; cdr3_nt: TGTGCCAGCTCACCAACGCTGCAGGGAATTGGGCAAGAGACCCAGTACTTC; cdr3_aa: CASSPTLQGIGQETQYF
j_call: TRBJ2-5; v_call: TRBV6-5; d_call: TRBD1; clone_size: NA; cdr3_nt: TGTGCCAGCAGTCCCCAGGGGGCGGGGGAGACCCAGTACTTC; cdr3_aa: CASSPQGAGETQYF
j_call: TRBJ2-3; v_call: TRBV9; d_call: TRBD2; clone_size: NA; cdr3_nt: TGTGCCAGCAGCGTAGGCGGGGGGCCTCACACAGATACGCAGTATTTT; cdr3_aa: CASSVGGGPHTDTQYF
j_call: TRBJ2-7; v_call: TRBV12-5; d_call: TRBD1; clone_size: NA; cdr3_nt: TGTGCTAGTGGGTCGGGACAGGGGGCTCACGAGCAGTACTTC; cdr3_aa: CASGSGQGAHEQYF
j_call: TRBJ2-5; v_call: TRBV14; d_call: TRBD2; clone_size: NA; cdr3_nt: TGTGCCAGCAGCCAGCTCAGCGGGGGGGCAAAGACCCAGTACTTC; cdr3_aa: CASSQLSGGAKTQYF
j_call: TRBJ1-4; v_call: TRBV7-2; d_call: TRBD1; clone_size: NA; cdr3_nt: TGTGCCAGCAGCTTAGCAACCGGGACAGCTAATGAAAAACTGTTTTTT; cdr3_aa: CASSLATGTANEKLFF
j_call: TRBJ2-7; v_call: TRBV5-1; d_call: TRBD2; clone_size: NA; cdr3_nt: TGCGCCAGCAGCCACCCCCGGGGGCGAGCGGGGGGAACCTACGAGCAGTACTTC; cdr3_aa: CASSHPRGRAGGTYEQYF
j_call: TRBJ2-1; v_call: TRBV6-5; d_call: NA; clone_size: NA; cdr3_nt: TGTGCCAGCAGTTGGGGGCGCTACAATGAGCAGTTCTTC; cdr3_aa: CASSWGRYNEQFF
j_call: TRBJ2-2; v_call: TRBV24-1; d_call: NA; clone_size: once; cdr3_nt: TGTGCCACCAGTCCTCGCTCGGGTACCGGGGAGCTGTTTTTT; cdr3_aa: CATSPRSGTGELFF
j_call: TRBJ1-2; v_call: TRBV3-1/TRBV3-2; d_call: NA; clone_size: NA; cdr3_nt: TGTGCCAGCAGCCAAGGTTCGGGAATTTATGGCTACACCTTC; cdr3_aa: CASSQGSGIYGYTF
j_call: TRBJ2-1; v_call: TRBV9; d_call: TRBD2; clone_size: once; cdr3_nt: TGTGCCAGCAGCCTGGGACTAGCGGATCTATACAATGAGCAGTTCTTC; cdr3_aa: CASSLGLADLYNEQFF
j_call: TRBJ2-1; v_call: TRBV5-5; d_call: TRBD1; clone_size: few; cdr3_nt: TGTGCCAGCAGTCGAGGACAGGAAACATACAATGAGCAGTTCTTC; cdr3_aa: CASSRGQETYNEQFF
j_call: TRBJ2-2; v_call: TRBV2; d_call: NA; clone_size: NA; cdr3_nt: TGTGCCAGCAGTCTACACCGGGAGAACACCGGGGAGCTGTTTTTT; cdr3_aa: CASSLHRENTGELFF
j_call: TRBJ2-1; v_call: TRBV6-6; d_call: TRBD1; clone_size: NA; cdr3_nt: TGTGCCAGCAGTTACCGGACAGGGGGCGGGAATGAGCAGTTCTTC; cdr3_aa: CASSYRTGGGNEQFF
j_call: TRBJ2-3; v_call: TRBV10-3; d_call: TRBD1; clone_size: NA; cdr3_nt: TGTGCCATCAGTTGGACAGGGGGAACGGGGACGCAGTATTTT; cdr3_aa: CAISWTGGTGTQYF
j_call: TRBJ2-7; v_call: TRBV2; d_call: NA; clone_size: NA; cdr3_nt: TGTGCCAGCAAGGGGTCAGGGACCTACGAGCAGTACTTC; cdr3_aa: CASKGSGTYEQYF
j_call: TRBJ1-2; v_call: TRBV5-6; d_call: NA; clone_size: NA; cdr3_nt: TGTGCCAGCAGCTTGGATTTAGTGGGGCTAGGGGGCTACACCTTC; cdr3_aa: CASSLDLVGLGGYTF
j_call: TRBJ1-6; v_call: TRBV28; d_call: NA; clone_size: NA; cdr3_nt: TGTGCCAGCAGTTTGGTTGGCCACAATTCACCCCTCCACTTT; cdr3_aa: CASSLVGHNSPLHF
j_call: TRBJ1-1; v_call: TRBV5-1; d_call: TRBD1; clone_size: NA; cdr3_nt: TGCGCCAGCAGCGTCGGGACAGTGCTTAACACTGAAGCTTTCTTT; cdr3_aa: CASSVGTVLNTEAFF
j_call: TRBJ2-7; v_call: TRBV6-6; d_call: TRBD1; clone_size: NA; cdr3_nt: TGTGCCAGCAGTTACCGGGACAGCCCCTACGAGCAGTACTTC; cdr3_aa: CASSYRDSPYEQYF
j_call: TRBJ2-3; v_call: TRBV5-1; d_call: NA; clone_size: NA; cdr3_nt: TGCGCCAGCAGAAACTCAGGAATCGATACGCAGTATTTT; cdr3_aa: CASRNSGIDTQYF
j_call: TRBJ2-7; v_call: TRBV2; d_call: TRBD1; clone_size: once; cdr3_nt: TGTGCCAGCAGTCGGGACAGTATCTACGAGCAGTACTTC; cdr3_aa: CASSRDSIYEQYF
j_call: TRBJ2-1; v_call: TRBV5-1; d_call: TRBD2; clone_size: NA; cdr3_nt: TGCGCCAGCAGCTACCTTATAGCGGGGAACTACAATGAGCAGTTCTTC; cdr3_aa: CASSYLIAGNYNEQFF
j_call: TRBJ1-1; v_call: TRBV5-5; d_call: NA; clone_size: NA; cdr3_nt: TGTGCCAGCAGCTTGGAGCCAGCAGCTTCTAAAACAGGGGCTTTCTTT; cdr3_aa: CASSLEPAASKTGAFF
j_call: TRBJ1-1; v_call: TRBV7-9; d_call: NA; clone_size: NA; cdr3_nt: TGTGCCAGCAGCTTAGATGGCAGGGAAGCTTTCTTT; cdr3_aa: CASSLDGREAFF
j_call: TRBJ2-7; v_call: TRBV19; d_call: TRBD1; clone_size: NA; cdr3_nt: TGTGCCAGTAGCGATCCGGGACAGGGCTCCTACGAGCAGTACTTC; cdr3_aa: CASSDPGQGSYEQYF
j_call: TRBJ2-5; v_call: TRBV3-1/TRBV3-2; d_call: TRBD2; clone_size: once; cdr3_nt: TGTGCCAGCAGCCAAGTAGCGGGGGCTGGTGAGACCCAGTACTTC; cdr3_aa: CASSQVAGAGETQYF
j_call: TRBJ2-2; v_call: TRBV27; d_call: TRBD2; clone_size: NA; cdr3_nt: TGTGCCAGCAGGGGACTAGCGGGAGGGCCAAACACCGGGGAGCTGTTTTTT; cdr3_aa: CASRGLAGGPNTGELFF
j_call: TRBJ2-2; v_call: TRBV27; d_call: TRBD1; clone_size: NA; cdr3_nt: TGTGCCAGCAGTCTAGGGACAGGGGAAATTCCCGGGGAGCTGTTTTTT; cdr3_aa: CASSLGTGEIPGELFF
j_call: TRBJ2-7; v_call: TRBV2; d_call: NA; clone_size: NA; cdr3_nt: TGTGCCAGCAGAACAGGGTCTAGCTCCTACGAGCAGTACTTC; cdr3_aa: CASRTGSSSYEQYF
j_call: TRBJ2-1; v_call: TRBV28; d_call: NA; clone_size: NA; cdr3_nt: TGTGCCAGCAGCGAACCTAGCAGTACCTACAATGAGCAGTTCTTC; cdr3_aa: CASSEPSSTYNEQFF
j_call: TRBJ1-5; v_call: TRBV28; d_call: NA; clone_size: few; cdr3_nt: TGTGCCAGCAGTTTTTTTAGTCAGCCCCAGCATTTT; cdr3_aa: CASSFFSQPQHF
j_call: TRBJ1-1; v_call: TRBV27; d_call: NA; clone_size: NA; cdr3_nt: TGTGCCAGCAGTGCGGGGCGGAACACTGAAGCTTTCTTT; cdr3_aa: CASSAGRNTEAFF
j_call: TRBJ2-1; v_call: TRBV30; d_call: NA; clone_size: NA; cdr3_nt: TGTGCCTGGAGTGTACTGGTAGGGGCTGGGAATGAGCAGTTCTTC; cdr3_aa: CAWSVLVGAGNEQFF
j_call: TRBJ1-1; v_call: TRBV5-1; d_call: NA; clone_size: NA; cdr3_nt: TGCGCCAGCAGCTCCTCGACAGTGAACACTGAAGCTTTCTTT; cdr3_aa: CASSSSTVNTEAFF
j_call: TRBJ1-2; v_call: TRBV30; d_call: NA; clone_size: once; cdr3_nt: TGTGCCTGGAGTACGGAGAACTATGGCTACACCTTC; cdr3_aa: CAWSTENYGYTF
j_call: TRBJ1-1; v_call: TRBV9; d_call: TRBD1; clone_size: NA; cdr3_nt: TGTGCCAGCAGCCAACAGGGGCGGGGGAACACTGAAGCTTTCTTT; cdr3_aa: CASSQQGRGNTEAFF
j_call: TRBJ2-3; v_call: TRBV3-1/TRBV3-2; d_call: TRBD2; clone_size: NA; cdr3_nt: TGTGCCAGCAGCCAGTGGGCTAGCGGGGTATCAGATACGCAGTATTTT; cdr3_aa: CASSQWASGVSDTQYF
j_call: TRBJ1-4; v_call: TRBV11-1; d_call: NA; clone_size: NA; cdr3_nt: TGTGCCAGCAGCTTATCGGGAGGATACGCTGAAAAACTGTTTTTT; cdr3_aa: CASSLSGGYAEKLFF
j_call: TRBJ1-5; v_call: TRBV6-6; d_call: NA; clone_size: NA; cdr3_nt: TGTGCCAGCAGCCGGGGGGGGTCTGGCAATCAGCCCCAGCATTTT; cdr3_aa: CASSRGGSGNQPQHF
j_call: TRBJ1-5; v_call: TRBV6-2/TRBV6-3; d_call: NA; clone_size: NA; cdr3_nt: TGTGCCAGCAGTTACTCTATTGGGCAGAACAATCAGCCCCAGCATTTT; cdr3_aa: CASSYSIGQNNQPQHF
j_call: TRBJ2-2; v_call: TRBV5-8; d_call: TRBD1; clone_size: NA; cdr3_nt: TGTGCCAGCAGCTTGGTCAGGGGGTATCCGAACACCGGGGAGCTGTTTTTT; cdr3_aa: CASSLVRGYPNTGELFF
j_call: TRBJ1-2; v_call: TRBV28; d_call: TRBD1; clone_size: NA; cdr3_nt: TGTGCCAGCTTGGACAGGGGATTGGTTTTGGGCTACACCTTC; cdr3_aa: CASLDRGLVLGYTF
j_call: TRBJ2-6; v_call: TRBV28; d_call: NA; clone_size: NA; cdr3_nt: TGTGCCAGCAATCGTGGGGCCAACGTCCTGACTTTC; cdr3_aa: CASNRGANVLTF